This entry is about one TCR beta chain. This sample is drawn from a study of cytomegalovirus exposure and HLA in healthy donors. Turning to the study itself: The approximately 110 validation repertoires, a later analysis reported, used the same platform as the 550 to 700 repertoires from the first cohort.

The method was immunoSEQ multiplex PCR; TCRdb's version includes in-frame clones alone and lacks a portion of them. Among fewer than 350,000 clones listed, roughly 88% were seen once. From the approximately 120-subject validation cohort, which was separate from the approximately 700-subject first cohort, the donors were drawn. CDR1 is SGHTA, CDR2 FQGNSA, per germline. V lost 4 bases and J lost 0; bases outside the gene matches: 2. The CDR3 is 14 residues long. The chain has TRBV7-2 and TRBJ1-1; 7 bases align to TRBD1. Source material: PBMCs. The receptor was derived from a woman aged 18-29 years in good health and CMV-seronegative. The CDR3 reads CASSSRGMNTEAFF. CDR3 in DNA: TGTGCCAGCAGCTCCAGGGGGATGAACACTGAAGCTTTCTTT.